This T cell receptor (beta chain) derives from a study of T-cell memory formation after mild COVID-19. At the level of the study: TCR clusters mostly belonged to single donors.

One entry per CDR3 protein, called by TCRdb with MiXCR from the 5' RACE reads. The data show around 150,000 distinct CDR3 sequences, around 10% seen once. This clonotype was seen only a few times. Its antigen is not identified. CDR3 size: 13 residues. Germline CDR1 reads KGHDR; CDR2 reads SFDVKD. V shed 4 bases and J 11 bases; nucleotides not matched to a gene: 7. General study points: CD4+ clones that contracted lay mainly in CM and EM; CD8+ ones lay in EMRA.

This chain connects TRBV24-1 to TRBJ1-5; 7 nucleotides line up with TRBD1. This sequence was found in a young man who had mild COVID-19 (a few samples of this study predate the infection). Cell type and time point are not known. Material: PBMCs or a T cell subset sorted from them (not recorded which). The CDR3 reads CATSETGVPAQHF. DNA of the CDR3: TGTGCCACCAGTGAAACAGGGGTCCCGGCCCAGCATTTT.